These 29 T cell receptor beta chains originate from one sample sequenced in a study of CD8+ T cells in alopecia areata. Extraction of RNA preceded its reverse transcription into cDNA, which served as the sequencing template. Assay: immunoSEQ multiplex PCR; the TCRdb copy retains only in-frame clones and omits some. The profile shows 110,000 or so clones, around three fifths of them singletons. Regarding treatment: oral pan-JAK inhibitor, 5-10 mg twice daily. This material consisted of CD4+ T cells sorted from blood, taken at week 24, from a patient treated with tofacitinib. Source of these receptors: a human donor with alopecia areata.

As for this clone: The junction departs from germline at one end; a sequencing error may be responsible. The rearrangement joins TRBV29-1 to TRBJ1-5; the match to TRBD1 covers 7 bases. CDR1 and CDR2 (germline): SQVTM, ANQGSEA. The CDR3 sequence is 13 residues long. The chain's CDR3 is CSAEDRANQPQHF. CDR3 coding DNA: TGCAGCGCTGAAGACAGGGCCAATCAGCCCCAGCATTTT.

The chain carries TRBV4-2 and TRBJ2-5, with a possible D match to TRBD1 (6 bases). There are 14 residues in the CDR3. Trimming stripped 4 bases from V and 5 bases from J, with 14 bases between. CDR1 LGHNA and CDR2 YNFKEQ come from the germline V gene. The CDR3 spells CASSRQGNSETQYF. CDR3 in DNA: TGTGCCAGCAGCCGGCAGGGGAATTCGGAGACCCAGTACTTC.

This sequence joins TRBV6-6 and TRBJ1-1, with D unresolved. Germline V gene data show CDR1 as MNHNY and CDR2 as SVGAGI (reference sequence). CDR3 length: 11 amino acids. CDR3 sequence: CEARSWTEAFF. For the CDR3, the DNA is TGTGAGGCAAGATCATGGACTGAAGCTTTCTTT.

The V and J genes are TRBV30 and TRBJ2-7; a weak D match, TRBD2 (6 bases). Germline lookup yields CDR1 GTSNPN and CDR2 SVGIG (reference sequence). The germline V and J ends were trimmed by 2 bases and 3 bases, with 17 bases remaining between them. This CDR3 region has 15 residues. The CDR3 DNA follows: TGTGCCTGGAGTCGGGAAGGGAGGAGGTTCTACGAGCAGTACTTC. Translation: CAWSREGRRFYEQYF.

This clone showed up just a few times. This chain joins TRBV29-1 and TRBJ2-2; maybe TRBD1 (6 bases). The CDR3 extends over 13 amino acids. Germline V gives CDR1 SQVTM, CDR2 ANQGSEA. V was trimmed by 7 bases and J by 6 bases, leaving 15 bases between them. DNA of the CDR3: TGCAGCGCATCAACAGGGTACGCCGGGGAGCTGTTTTTT. It translates to CSASTGYAGELFF.

This rearrangement joins TRBV5-1 to TRBJ2-7; D perhaps matches TRBD2 (5 bases). The CDR3 has 12 amino acids. Trimming removed 3 bases from V and 5 bases from J, with 9 bases in between. The V gene's germline CDR1 is SGHRS and CDR2 YFSETQ. CDR3 sequence reads: CASSSNSDEQYF. CDR3 DNA sequence: TGCGCCAGCAGCTCTAATAGCGACGAGCAGTACTTC.

The chain recombines TRBV2 with TRBJ2-3; a weak D match, TRBD2 (6 bases). The germline V gene encodes CDR1 SNHLY and CDR2 FYNNEI. This CDR3 contains 14 residues. The DNA for the CDR3 is TGTGCAGGTGCCTTCGGGACTAGCACAGATACGCAGTATTTT. Its protein product is CAGAFGTSTDTQYF.

The rearrangement joins TRBV12-5 to TRBJ2-7; D is unresolved. The ends were cut back, 5 bases at V and 1 base at J, with 9 bases in the middle. Germline V gives CDR1 LGHNT, CDR2 FRNRAP. The CDR3 is 13 residues long. The CDR3 DNA reads TGTGCTAGTGGTCTCTCATCTTCCTACGAGCAGTACTTC. It codes for CASGLSSSYEQYF.

The gene calls are TRBV6-1 and TRBJ1-3; D is unresolved. Germline V gene lookup returns CDR1 MNHNS and CDR2 SASEGT. Trimming pared 0 bases from V and 1 base from J, leaving 7 bases between. The CDR3 loop spans 15 amino acids. The CDR3 sequence is CASSEARGSGNTIYF. In nucleotides, the CDR3 is TGTGCCAGCAGTGAAGCGAGAGGTTCTGGAAACACCATATATTTT.

The chain is built from TRBV6-5 and TRBJ2-6; D possibly corresponds to TRBD1 (6 bases). The V and J ends lost 5 bases and 0 bases respectively, with 8 bases between them. The CDR3 runs to 15 residues. The germline V gene encodes CDR1 MNHEY and CDR2 SVGAGI. The CDR3 DNA reads TGTGCCAGCAGTATGACAGGCTCTGGGGCCAACGTCCTGACTTTC. Its translation is CASSMTGSGANVLTF.

This chain uses TRBV5-4 with TRBJ2-6; D not certain. Per the germline V gene, CDR1 is SGHNT and CDR2 is YYREEE (reference sequence). V was shortened by 0 bases and J by 2 bases, with 6 bases between the two germline ends. The CDR3 is 15 amino acids. For the CDR3, the DNA is TGTGCCAGCAGCTTGGACCTCACTGGGGCCAACGTCCTGACTTTC. Protein sequence: CASSLDLTGANVLTF.

This clone has more than one count but fewer than ten. The chain combines TRBV5-1 with TRBJ2-4; possible D gene TRBD1, 6 bases. CDR3 length: 21 amino acids. Trimming cost V 0 bases and J 0 bases, with 25 bases left between them. Per germline, CDR1 SGHRS and CDR2 YFSETQ. The CDR3 here is CASSLEGVADLDILAKNIQYF. The DNA for the CDR3 is TGCGCCAGCAGCTTGGAGGGGGTGGCCGACCTCGATATACTAGCCAAAAACATTCAGTACTTC.

The gene calls are TRBV2 and TRBJ2-3; TRBD1 matches at 10 bases. V was clipped by 5 bases and J by 4 bases; unmatched bases: 3. This CDR3 is 14 amino acids long. The germline gives CDR1 SNHLY, CDR2 FYNNEI. CDR3 sequence (DNA): TGTGCCAGCAGTTTGACAGGGGGCGCAGATACGCAGTATTTT. Protein product: CASSLTGGADTQYF.

This clone was seen a handful of times. This chain joins TRBV10-3 and TRBJ2-1; 9 nucleotides agree with TRBD1. CDR1 is ENHRY, CDR2 SYGVKD, per germline. With 7 bases clipped from V and 3 bases from J, the junction kept 7 bases outside the gene matches. This CDR3 is built from 15 residues. CDR3 bases: TGTGCCATCACTGGACCGGGACAGGGCTACAATGAGCAGTTCTTC. Protein sequence: CAITGPGQGYNEQFF.

This clone was seen only a few times. The genes are TRBV7-2 and TRBJ1-2, with D possibly TRBD1 on 5 matching bases. Germline V gives CDR1 SGHTA, CDR2 FQGNSA. The CDR3 has 12 residues. Between the trimmed V and J ends, which lost 3 bases and 11 bases, there was a span of 13 bases. CDR3 residues: CASSLDGGPYTF. CDR3 in DNA: TGTGCCAGCAGCTTGGACGGGGGACCTTACACCTTC.

The rearrangement links TRBV5-1 to TRBJ1-1, with a possible D match to TRBD1 (5 bases). The CDR3 extends over 14 amino acids. Germline lookup yields CDR1 SGHRS and CDR2 YFSETQ. V lost 2 bases to trimming and J lost 11 bases, with 19 bases between them. The CDR3 sequence: CASSFREYSGDAFF. The CDR3 DNA follows: TGCGCCAGCAGCTTCAGGGAATATTCGGGCGACGCTTTCTTT. The whole variable domain, remainder taken from reference TRBV5-1 and TRBJ1-1, is KAGVTQTPRYLIKTRGQQVTLSCSPISGHRSVSWYQQTPGQGLQFLFEYFSETQRNKGNFPGRFSGRQFSNSRSEMNVSTLELGDSALYLCASSFREYSGDAFFGQGTRLTVV.

The chain recombines TRBV2 with TRBJ2-7, with D possibly being TRBD2 (5 bases). Germline V gene data show CDR1 as SNHLY and CDR2 as FYNNEI. The germline V and J ends were trimmed by 4 bases and 0 bases, with 10 bases remaining between them. The CDR3 is 14 amino acids. The CDR3 region is CASSVGSHSYEQYF. Written as DNA, the CDR3 is TGTGCCAGCAGTGTGGGGAGTCACTCCTACGAGCAGTACTTC.

This clone has a handful of counts. Additional DNA sequences in this sample encode the identical CDR3. This chain joins TRBV29-1 and TRBJ2-5; D remains unclear. Per the germline V gene, CDR1 is SQVTM and CDR2 is ANQGSEA. The CDR3 totals 10 residues. V lost 7 bases and J 1 base, leaving 4 bases between the germline ends. DNA of the CDR3: TGCAGCGCCGGCCAAGAGACCCAGTACTTC. Encoded protein: CSAGQETQYF.

The CDR3 here is CSGRGSLGTEAFF. CDR3 nucleotide sequence: TGCAGCGGCCGGGGGTCCCTCGGGACTGAAGCTTTCTTT. The chain has TRBV29-1 and TRBJ1-1; D may be TRBD1 (5 bases). Germline V gives CDR1 SQVTM, CDR2 ANQGSEA. Trimming shortened V by 7 bases and J by 5 bases, and 17 bases separated the two germline ends. CDR3 length equals 13 residues.

The chain combines TRBV29-1 with TRBJ2-7, with TRBD1 identical over 7 bases. The V and J ends lost 6 bases and 6 bases, in that order; junction bases with no gene match: 11. Germline V gene sequence: CDR1 SQVTM, CDR2 ANQGSEA. The CDR3 runs 13 residues. The CDR3 loop is CSVTGQERLEQYF. The CDR3 DNA reads TGCAGCGTGACCGGACAGGAAAGGCTCGAGCAGTACTTC.

This chain connects TRBV19 to TRBJ1-5; 10 bases align to TRBD1. Trimming cost V 5 bases and J 2 bases; bases outside gene matches: 9. There are 17 residues in the CDR3. Per germline, CDR1 LNHDA and CDR2 SQIVND (reference sequence). The CDR3 spells CASSASTGTGGNQPQHF. The CDR3 DNA is TGTGCCAGTAGTGCATCGACCGGGACAGGGGGCAATCAGCCCCAGCATTTT.

The CDR3 protein is CASSRQEPSTDTQYF. In DNA form, the CDR3 reads TGCGCCAGCAGCCGACAGGAGCCTAGCACAGATACGCAGTATTTT. This chain joins TRBV5-1 and TRBJ2-3; D perhaps matches TRBD1 (6 bases). Looked up from germline, CDR1 is SGHRS and CDR2 is YFSETQ. CDR3 length equals 15 residues. V was trimmed by 4 bases and J by 0 bases, leaving 12 bases between them.

The chain uses TRBV5-1 and TRBJ1-2; 8 bases line up with TRBD1. The V gene's germline CDR1 is SGHRS and CDR2 YFSETQ. The CDR3 is 15 residues long. V lost 1 base to trimming and J lost 8 bases; unmatched junction nucleotides: 10. The CDR3 DNA follows: TGCGCCAGCAGCTTGTTTGGACAGGGAGCAGGAGGCTACACCTTC. Protein sequence: CASSLFGQGAGGYTF.

The chain couples TRBV29-1 to TRBJ1-2; D is uncertain. Trimming cost V 4 bases and J 1 base, with 7 bases left between them. CDR3 size: 12 residues. CDR1 and CDR2 from the germline V gene are SQVTM and ANQGSEA. In DNA, the CDR3 is TGCAGCGTTGGAAACAGTAACTATGGCTACACCTTC. Protein sequence: CSVGNSNYGYTF.

This clone showed up just a few times. V and J are TRBV5-5 and TRBJ2-5; the match to TRBD2 covers 10 bases. The CDR3 is made up of 16 amino acids. J gave up 3 bases and V 4 bases, and 9 bases lay outside the gene matches. CDR1 and CDR2 (germline): SGHKS, YYEKEE (reference sequence). The CDR3 bases are TGTGCCAGCAGCGGAACCGGGACTAGCGTAAAAGAGACCCAGTACTTC. Translated: CASSGTGTSVKETQYF.

V gene TRBV5-4 combines with J gene TRBJ1-1, with D possibly being TRBD1 (6 bases). Looked up from germline, CDR1 is SGHNT and CDR2 is YYREEE (reference sequence). The length of the CDR3 is 15 residues. Trimming pared 9 bases from V and 1 base from J, leaving 19 bases between. CDR3 nucleotide sequence: TGTGCCACCATGCGAGGGGGGGCGGGGAACACTGAAGCTTTCTTT. This translates into CATMRGGAGNTEAFF. The whole variable domain, filled in from reference TRBV5-4 and TRBJ1-1, reads ETGVTQSPTHLIKTRGQQVTLRCSSQSGHNTVSWYQQALGQGPQFIFQYYREEENGRGNFPPRFSGLQFPNYSSELNVNALELDDSALYLCATMRGGAGNTEAFFGQGTRLTVV.

This clone was seen a single time. V is TRBV2 and J is TRBJ2-2; no definite D call. The V gene lost 1 base and the J gene lost 4 bases, with 4 bases spanning the gap. The CDR3 has 13 residues. Germline V gene sequence: CDR1 SNHLY, CDR2 FYNNEI. The CDR3 spells CASSEESTGELFF. CDR3 coding DNA: TGTGCCAGCAGTGAAGAGAGCACCGGGGAGCTGTTTTTT.

J is TRBJ2-7 and V is TRBV14, with 8 bases that match TRBD1. V shed 4 bases and J 1 base; nucleotides not matched to a gene: 6. Germline V gene data show CDR1 as SGHDN and CDR2 as FVKESK. The CDR3 has 15 amino acids. As DNA, the CDR3 is TGTGCCAGCAGCCGAGACAGGGGCCCATCCTACGAGCAGTACTTC. It codes for CASSRDRGPSYEQYF.

The chain links TRBV15 to TRBJ2-7; no clear D. This CDR3 comprises 12 residues. Germline V gene lookup returns CDR1 LNHNV and CDR2 YYDKDF (reference sequence). Trimming left V 0 bases short and J 3 bases short, with 3 bases between. This CDR3 is CATSREGYEQYF. DNA of the CDR3: TGTGCCACCAGCAGAGAAGGCTACGAGCAGTACTTC.